Listed below are T cell receptor beta chains from one sample, sequenced in a study of molecular identifiers for immune sequencing clone quantification. TCRdb re-derived calls from the PCR reads in MiXCR, one entry per CDR3 protein. The sample shows tens of thousands of distinct CDR3 sequences, approximately 34% of them seen only once. Specimen: naive CD8+ T cells from blood, with Jurkat cell RNA spiked in. The receptors originated from a human donor in good health. Some libraries in this study had Jurkat cell RNA spiked in. CDR3s include the opening cysteine and the closing phenylalanine or tryptophan. The order of the fields is V gene, D gene, clone size, J gene, CDR3 DNA, CDR3 protein. The D gene is left open where the match is weak. A clone size is listed for some rows: how often the clone was seen (once, few, many), or a class if it is expanded.

V gene: TRBV4-3
D gene: TRBD2
clone size: few
J gene: TRBJ2-2
CDR3 DNA: TGCGCCAGCAGCCATGGGGCCCTAGCGGGAGTACGGACCGGGGAGCTGTTTTTT
CDR3 protein: CASSHGALAGVRTGELFF

V gene: TRBV20-1
D gene: NA
clone size: few
J gene: TRBJ2-3
CDR3 DNA: TGCAGTGCTAGAGCTCGATCCACCCATACGCAGTATTTT
CDR3 protein: CSARARSTHTQYF

V gene: TRBV6-2/TRBV6-3
D gene: NA
clone size: few
J gene: TRBJ1-5
CDR3 DNA: TGTGCCAGCACCGACGGGGCCAATCAGCCCCAGCATTTT
CDR3 protein: CASTDGANQPQHF

V gene: TRBV4-2
D gene: TRBD1
clone size: medium-sized
J gene: TRBJ1-5
CDR3 DNA: TGTGCCAGCAGCCAGAAACAGGGGGCGTGGACGGAGCCCCAGCATTTT
CDR3 protein: CASSQKQGAWTEPQHF

V gene: TRBV25-1
D gene: NA
clone size: NA
J gene: TRBJ2-2
CDR3 DNA: TGTGCCTCTTTTGCCGGGGAGCTGTTTTTT
CDR3 protein: CASFAGELFF

V gene: TRBV12-3/TRBV12-4
D gene: TRBD1
clone size: NA
J gene: TRBJ1-6
CDR3 DNA: TGTGCCAGCACTTCCGCCGGGACAGACGACCGGGGTATGAATTCACACCTCCACTTT
CDR3 protein: CASTSAGTDDRGMNSHLHF

V gene: TRBV6-5
D gene: TRBD2
clone size: NA
J gene: TRBJ2-3
CDR3 DNA: TGTGCCAGCAGTCCGATCGGGCGGGAGGAGGTAGATACGCAGTATTTT
CDR3 protein: CASSPIGREEVDTQYF

V gene: TRBV25-1
D gene: NA
clone size: medium-sized
J gene: TRBJ2-3
CDR3 DNA: TGTGCCAGCACCCCCACAGCGGTATTGGGTTACACAGATACGCAGTATTTT
CDR3 protein: CASTPTAVLGYTDTQYF

V gene: TRBV27
D gene: NA
clone size: NA
J gene: TRBJ2-1
CDR3 DNA: TGTGCCAGCAGTTCCCGCCCCGGCTCGATCAATGAGCAGTTCTTC
CDR3 protein: CASSSRPGSINEQFF

V gene: TRBV4-2
D gene: NA
clone size: few
J gene: TRBJ2-1
CDR3 DNA: TGTGCCAGCAGCCAAGACTGGGTGGATCTAATGGGCAATGAGCAGTTCTTC
CDR3 protein: CASSQDWVDLMGNEQFF

V gene: TRBV20-1
D gene: NA
clone size: NA
J gene: TRBJ1-5
CDR3 DNA: TGCAGTGCTAGAGATCCTTGGACGCCGGACGGGAATAGCAATCAGCCCCAGCATTTT
CDR3 protein: CSARDPWTPDGNSNQPQHF

V gene: TRBV29-1
D gene: TRBD2
clone size: few
J gene: TRBJ2-7
CDR3 DNA: TGCAGCTTAGTAGCGGGGCCGAGGGGGGAGCAGTACTTC
CDR3 protein: CSLVAGPRGEQYF

V gene: TRBV12-3/TRBV12-4
D gene: TRBD1
clone size: NA
J gene: TRBJ1-2
CDR3 DNA: TGTGCCAGCGACGGACAGGCAACTGACTATGGCTACACCTTC
CDR3 protein: CASDGQATDYGYTF

V gene: TRBV27
D gene: NA
clone size: few
J gene: TRBJ2-7
CDR3 DNA: TGTGCCAGCAGTTTACAGAATAGCTACGAGCAGTACTTC
CDR3 protein: CASSLQNSYEQYF

V gene: TRBV6-6
D gene: NA
clone size: NA
J gene: TRBJ2-2
CDR3 DNA: TGTGCCAGCAGGGACAGACCCACCGGGGAGCTGTTTTTT
CDR3 protein: CASRDRPTGELFF

V gene: TRBV9
D gene: NA
clone size: NA
J gene: TRBJ1-3
CDR3 DNA: TGTGCCAGCAGTGCATGGGCTGGAAACACCATATATTTT
CDR3 protein: CASSAWAGNTIYF

V gene: TRBV6-5
D gene: NA
clone size: few
J gene: TRBJ1-4
CDR3 DNA: TGTGCCAGCCGACGGTTTAATGAAAAACTGTTTTTT
CDR3 protein: CASRRFNEKLFF

V gene: TRBV28
D gene: NA
clone size: NA
J gene: TRBJ2-3
CDR3 DNA: TGTGCCAGCAGCCTGCCCCCATCAGGGCTGTATTTT
CDR3 protein: CASSLPPSGLYF

V gene: TRBV7-8
D gene: NA
clone size: many
J gene: TRBJ2-5
CDR3 DNA: TGTGCCAGCAGCCCCGGGCCGCCCCAAGAGACCCAGTACTTC
CDR3 protein: CASSPGPPQETQYF

V gene: TRBV6-1
D gene: NA
clone size: NA
J gene: TRBJ2-4
CDR3 DNA: TGTGCCAGCAGTGAAGCAAACATTCAGTGCTTC
CDR3 protein: CASSEANIQCF

V gene: TRBV5-1
D gene: TRBD1
clone size: many
J gene: TRBJ1-4
CDR3 DNA: TGCGCCAGCAGGATGGGACAGACTTCTAATGAAAAACTGTTTTTT
CDR3 protein: CASRMGQTSNEKLFF

V gene: TRBV7-2
D gene: TRBD2
clone size: few
J gene: TRBJ2-2
CDR3 DNA: TGTGCCAGCAGCTCTGGACTAGCGGGAGTGGGGAACACCGGGGAGCTGTTTTTT
CDR3 protein: CASSSGLAGVGNTGELFF

V gene: TRBV7-2
D gene: NA
clone size: NA
J gene: TRBJ1-3
CDR3 DNA: TGTGCCAGCAGCACGGACGGCTTGAACTCTGGAAACACCATATATTTT
CDR3 protein: CASSTDGLNSGNTIYF

V gene: TRBV7-6
D gene: TRBD1
clone size: few
J gene: TRBJ1-4
CDR3 DNA: TGTGCCAGCAGCTTAAGCCCAAGACAGGGTGCGACTGAAAAACTGTTTTTT
CDR3 protein: CASSLSPRQGATEKLFF

V gene: TRBV2
D gene: NA
clone size: NA
J gene: TRBJ1-5
CDR3 DNA: TGTGCCAGCAGTGACAGCAACGATCAGCCCCAGCATTTT
CDR3 protein: CASSDSNDQPQHF

V gene: TRBV6-5
D gene: NA
clone size: NA
J gene: TRBJ2-3
CDR3 DNA: TGTGCCAGCAGAGCGGACCGCCCTTATTCAGATACGCAGTATTTT
CDR3 protein: CASRADRPYSDTQYF

V gene: TRBV7-9
D gene: NA
clone size: NA
J gene: TRBJ2-6
CDR3 DNA: TGTGCCAGCAGCTTAGTCAGGGAGGCCAACGTCCTGACTTTC
CDR3 protein: CASSLVREANVLTF

V gene: TRBV27
D gene: TRBD2
clone size: many
J gene: TRBJ2-3
CDR3 DNA: TGTGCCAGCAGTTTATCGCCCTTTGTGGCGGGAGGAGCAGATACGCAGTATTTT
CDR3 protein: CASSLSPFVAGGADTQYF

V gene: TRBV27
D gene: TRBD1
clone size: NA
J gene: TRBJ2-5
CDR3 DNA: TGTGCCAGCAGTTCGGGACAGGAAGAGACCCAGTACTTC
CDR3 protein: CASSSGQEETQYF

V gene: TRBV27
D gene: NA
clone size: few
J gene: TRBJ1-5
CDR3 DNA: TGTGCCAGCAGTTGGAGGGCGGGATCGGCTCAGCATTTT
CDR3 protein: CASSWRAGSAQHF

V gene: TRBV28
D gene: NA
clone size: many
J gene: TRBJ1-1
CDR3 DNA: TGTGCCAGCACATTGGGCTTTGGGGCTTTCTTT
CDR3 protein: CASTLGFGAFF

V gene: TRBV5-4
D gene: TRBD1
clone size: NA
J gene: TRBJ2-3
CDR3 DNA: TGTGCCAGCAGCGAGACAGGGTCAGATACGCAGTATTTT
CDR3 protein: CASSETGSDTQYF

V gene: TRBV29-1
D gene: NA
clone size: many
J gene: TRBJ2-3
CDR3 DNA: TGCAGCGCTCAACCGGGACTCGTGGCAGATACGCAGTATTTT
CDR3 protein: CSAQPGLVADTQYF

V gene: TRBV11-2
D gene: NA
clone size: NA
J gene: TRBJ1-3
CDR3 DNA: TGTGCCAGCAGCTTAGGAGCCGGTGGAAACACCATATATTTT
CDR3 protein: CASSLGAGGNTIYF

V gene: TRBV5-1
D gene: NA
clone size: NA
J gene: TRBJ1-1
CDR3 DNA: TGCGCCAGCAGCCCGGAGAGCATGAACACTGAAGCTTTCTTT
CDR3 protein: CASSPESMNTEAFF

V gene: TRBV25-1
D gene: TRBD1
clone size: NA
J gene: TRBJ2-5
CDR3 DNA: TGTGCCAGCAGTGAGTGGACAGGGTGGAAAGAGACCCAGTACTTC
CDR3 protein: CASSEWTGWKETQYF

V gene: TRBV3-1
D gene: NA
clone size: NA
J gene: TRBJ2-7
CDR3 DNA: TGTGCCAGCAGCCATGGACACATAGGCTTCGAGCAGTACTTC
CDR3 protein: CASSHGHIGFEQYF